Listed below are T cell receptor beta chains from one sample, sequenced in a study of shared clonotypes between healthy human individuals. Profiling relied on immunoSEQ multiplex PCR, and the TCRdb table lists in-frame clones only, not all of them. Of fewer than 800,000 clones listed, about 90% were seen once; the top ten hold roughly 24%. Sequenced sample: naive CD8+ T cells sorted from blood. Receptors were obtained from a young man in good health. Each CDR3 is given with its conserved first and last residue. D genes are given only for firm matches. The listing skips clone size in some rows; elsewhere it reads once, few, many or a size class.

TRBV5-5	TRBJ2-1	-	-	TGTGCCAGCAGCTTGGCGGGAATGACTTACAATGAGCAGTTCTTC	CASSLAGMTYNEQFF
TRBV7-2	TRBJ2-3	TRBD2	-	TGTGCCAGCAGCTTGCGACTAGCGGGGAAGACAGATACGCAGTATTTT	CASSLRLAGKTDTQYF
TRBV6-1	TRBJ2-1	-	few	TGTGCCAGCAGTCCGACGGTGTACAATGAGCAGTTCTTC	CASSPTVYNEQFF
TRBV7-8	TRBJ2-2	-	few	TGTGCCAGCAGGGCCAACGGACAGATCGGGGAGCTGTTTTTT	CASRANGQIGELFF
TRBV5-1	TRBJ2-7	TRBD2	-	TGCGCCAGCAGCCCCAGGGGTAGCGGGAGCCACGAGCAGTACTTC	CASSPRGSGSHEQYF
TRBV9	TRBJ2-1	TRBD1	-	TGTGCCAGCAGCGTAGGCAGGGGGCATCACAATGAGCAGTTCTTC	CASSVGRGHHNEQFF
TRBV29-1	TRBJ2-2	TRBD1	-	TGCAGCGTTGAGGGACAGGAGAACACCGGGGAGCTGTTTTTT	CSVEGQENTGELFF
TRBV18	TRBJ2-1	TRBD1	-	TGTGCCAGCTCGGATAAGACAGGGGCCTACAATGAGCAGTTCTTC	CASSDKTGAYNEQFF
TRBV28	TRBJ2-5	TRBD1	-	TGTGCCAGCAGTGGATTCGGGACAGGGCTGGAAGAGACCCAGTACTTC	CASSGFGTGLEETQYF
TRBV7-7	TRBJ1-3	-	-	TGTGCTAGCAGCTCACGCCCTGGAAACACCATATATTTT	CASSSRPGNTIYF
TRBV11-2	TRBJ2-6	TRBD1	-	TGTGCCAGCAGCTTCCGGGACAGGGGGCGTGGGGCCAACGTCCTGACTTTC	CASSFRDRGRGANVLTF
TRBV29-1	TRBJ2-1	TRBD2	-	TGCAGCGTCGGGGGTAGCGCGGGAGGTTCCTACAATGAGCAGTTCTTC	CSVGGSAGGSYNEQFF
TRBV27	TRBJ1-1	TRBD1	-	TGTGCCAGCAGTTTAAGGCCCGGGACAGCCCTTGAAGCTTTCTTT	CASSLRPGTALEAFF
TRBV27	TRBJ2-7	-	-	TGTGCCAGCAGTATGCGTGGGGGAGGGGGCTTCTACGAGCAGTACTTC	CASSMRGGGGFYEQYF
TRBV27	TRBJ2-5	-	-	TGTGCCAGCAGTTTATTGGGGGGAGTTTCGGGAGAGACCCAGTACTTC	CASSLLGGVSGETQYF
TRBV29-1	TRBJ2-6	-	-	TGCAGCGTTGTCCATTCTGGGGCCAACGTCCTGACTTTC	CSVVHSGANVLTF
TRBV14	TRBJ1-2	-	-	TGTGCCAGCAGCCAAGTCCCAGGGTTCGGCTATGGCTACACCTTC	CASSQVPGFGYGYTF
TRBV5-1	TRBJ1-4	-	-	TGCGCCAGCAGCTGGGGCGGACAGATTGGTGAAAAACTGTTTTTT	CASSWGGQIGEKLFF
TRBV27	TRBJ2-6	-	-	TGTGCCAGCAGTTCCTGGGGACCTGGGGCCAACGTCCTGACTTTC	CASSSWGPGANVLTF
TRBV19	TRBJ2-7	TRBD2	-	TGTGCCAGTAGTATGAAGAGCGGGAGCTCCTACGAGCAGTACTTC	CASSMKSGSSYEQYF
TRBV11-2	TRBJ2-5	TRBD2	-	TGTGCCAGCAGCTTAGCCCCGGGACTAGCGGGAGGAGAGACCCAGTACTTC	CASSLAPGLAGGETQYF
TRBV4-2	TRBJ2-1	TRBD2	-	TGTGCCAGCAGCCAAGAAAGCTCCAGCGGGAACTCCTACAATGAGCAGTTCTTC	CASSQESSSGNSYNEQFF
TRBV29-1	TRBJ2-7	-	-	TGCAGCGTTTCAGGGGTAGACAACGAGCAGTACTTC	CSVSGVDNEQYF
TRBV10-3	TRBJ2-7	TRBD2	-	TGTGCCATCAGTGAGAAGCGGGACTCCTACGAGCAGTACTTC	CAISEKRDSYEQYF
TRBV7-8	TRBJ1-5	TRBD1	-	TGTGCCAGCAGCTTGGCAGGGGGCGGGCTGGATCAGCCCCAGCATTTT	CASSLAGGGLDQPQHF
TRBV14	TRBJ1-2	-	-	TGTGCCAGCAGCCAAGACGGCAGGGGACTCTATGGCTACACCTTC	CASSQDGRGLYGYTF
TRBV5-4	TRBJ2-3	-	-	TGTGCCAGCAGCTTGGGGTGGACCGTCACAGATACGCAGTATTTT	CASSLGWTVTDTQYF
TRBV6-1	TRBJ1-1	TRBD1	once	TGTGCCAGCAGTCCTTGGACAGGGGGCACTGAAGCTTTCTTT	CASSPWTGGTEAFF
TRBV27	TRBJ2-7	TRBD1	-	TGTGCCAGCAGTTTACAACAGGGGGAGGTCGAGCAGTACTTC	CASSLQQGEVEQYF